This is a list of T cell receptor beta chains from one sample in a study of T-cell memory formation after mild COVID-19. Via MiXCR, TCRdb re-called the 5' RACE reads, giving one row per CDR3 protein. The sample holds under 200,000 distinct CDR3 sequences, roughly 31% seen once. Source material: PBMCs or a T cell subset sorted from them (not recorded which). The receptors were sampled from an adult woman who had mild COVID-19 (a few samples of this study predate the infection). Cell type and time point are not known. CDR3s include the opening cysteine and the closing phenylalanine or tryptophan. Fields, in order: CDR3 protein, CDR3 DNA, V gene, D gene, clone size, J gene. The D gene is left open where the match is weak. Not all rows give a size; the values are once, few, many and, for expanded clones, a class.

CASSLAGKNQPQHF | TGTGCCAGCAGCTTAGCGGGTAAGAATCAGCCCCAGCATTTT | TRBV7-9 | NA | NA | TRBJ1-5
CAWSTAGTLFNQPQHF | TGTGCCTGGAGTACGGCCGGGACACTCTTCAATCAGCCCCAGCATTTT | TRBV30 | NA | NA | TRBJ1-5
CASSRWTGDWSSNEQFF | TGTGCCAGCAGTAGGTGGACAGGGGATTGGAGTAGCAATGAGCAGTTCTTC | TRBV12-3/TRBV12-4 | TRBD1 | NA | TRBJ2-1
CASSLMGPGAGMNEKLFF | TGTGCCAGCAGCTTAATGGGCCCCGGTGCAGGGATGAATGAAAAACTGTTTTTT | TRBV7-3 | NA | NA | TRBJ1-4
CASSPGIAGVSYNEQFF | TGTGCCAGCAGCCCGGGGATAGCGGGAGTGAGCTACAATGAGCAGTTCTTC | TRBV3-1 | TRBD2 | few | TRBJ2-1
CASSSRGVQWGHGGELFF | TGTGCCAGCAGCTCCAGAGGGGTGCAATGGGGGCACGGCGGGGAGCTGTTTTTT | TRBV11-3 | NA | NA | TRBJ2-2
CASSLASARNTGELFF | TGTGCCAGCAGTTTAGCGTCGGCCAGGAACACCGGGGAGCTGTTTTTT | TRBV12-3/TRBV12-4 | NA | few | TRBJ2-2
CASSSGAVHARNEQFF | TGTGCCAGCAGTTCTGGAGCGGTCCATGCCCGCAATGAGCAGTTCTTC | TRBV28 | NA | NA | TRBJ2-1
CASSSGPNSPLHF | TGTGCCAGCAGCTCGGGACCGAATTCACCCCTCCACTTT | TRBV7-6 | NA | NA | TRBJ1-6
CASRHESHTEAFF | TGCGCCAGCAGGCACGAATCTCACACTGAAGCTTTCTTT | TRBV5-1 | NA | NA | TRBJ1-1
CASSQAGGPTDTQYF | TGTGCCAGCAGCCAAGCGGGGGGGCCGACAGATACGCAGTATTTT | TRBV4-2 | TRBD2 | NA | TRBJ2-3
CSAQPWTSGRGNEQFF | TGCAGTGCTCAACCATGGACTAGCGGGAGGGGCAATGAGCAGTTCTTC | TRBV20-1 | TRBD2 | NA | TRBJ2-1